Following are 2 T cell receptor beta chains from one sample sequenced in a study of T cells after yellow fever vaccination. TCRdb itself ran the 5' RACE reads through MiXCR, one entry per CDR3 protein. The profile covers 200,000 to 300,000 distinct CDR3 sequences, with 10% to 15% appearing a single time and about 0.54% taken by the ten largest. The sample was CD4+ T cells sorted from PBMCs, taken 45 days after the yellow fever booster vaccination. Receptor source: a man aged 30 to 39 who received the YFV17D yellow fever vaccine.

This clonotype was counted many times. V and J are TRBV20-1 and TRBJ2-5; TRBD1 might be the D (5 bases). The CDR3 is 13 amino acids. CDR1 is DFQATT, CDR2 SNEGSKA, per germline (reference sequence). The CDR3 sequence: CSSQWGSQETQYF. The CDR3 region has the DNA TGCAGCTCGCAGTGGGGCAGTCAAGAGACCCAGTACTTC.

The table lists this clonotype with a few counts. The chain joins TRBV11-3 to TRBJ2-1; D not certain. This CDR3 comprises 16 residues. V was shortened by 0 bases and J by 7 bases, with 16 bases between the two germline ends. CDR1 SGHNT and CDR2 YENEEA come from the germline V gene. CDR3: CASSLDSLRGTNEQFF. CDR3 in DNA: TGTGCCAGCAGCTTAGATAGTTTGAGAGGAACTAATGAGCAGTTCTTC.